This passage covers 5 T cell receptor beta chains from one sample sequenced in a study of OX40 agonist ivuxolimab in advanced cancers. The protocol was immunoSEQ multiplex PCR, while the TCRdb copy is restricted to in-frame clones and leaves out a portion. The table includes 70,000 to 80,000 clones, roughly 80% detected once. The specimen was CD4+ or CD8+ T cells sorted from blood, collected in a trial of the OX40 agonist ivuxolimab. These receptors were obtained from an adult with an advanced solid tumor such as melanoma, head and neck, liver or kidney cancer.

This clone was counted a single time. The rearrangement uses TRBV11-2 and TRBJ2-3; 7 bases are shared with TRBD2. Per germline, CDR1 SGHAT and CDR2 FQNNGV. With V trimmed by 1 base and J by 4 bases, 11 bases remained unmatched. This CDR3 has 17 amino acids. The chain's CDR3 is CASSLGSRTRVADTQYF. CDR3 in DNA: TGTGCCAGCAGCTTAGGGTCCCGGACTAGAGTCGCAGATACGCAGTATTTT.

CDR3 nucleotide sequence: TGTGCCAGTAGACCTCGGGGGGCCAGCACAGATACGCAGTATTTT. This translates into CASRPRGASTDTQYF. The chain carries TRBV19 and TRBJ2-3, with a tentative D call TRBD2 (7 bases). This CDR3 contains 15 residues. Trimming shortened V by 6 bases and J by 0 bases, and 13 bases separated the two germline ends. The germline V gene has CDR1 LNHDA and CDR2 SQIVND (reference sequence).

DNA of the CDR3: TGTGCCAGCAGTGAAGCGGGAGGCTTCTATGGCTACACCTTC. This sequence encodes CASSEAGGFYGYTF. The V call is TRBV2, the J call TRBJ1-2; no firm D call. The CDR3 length is 14 residues. Germline loops: CDR1 SNHLY, CDR2 FYNNEI. Trimming removed 0 bases from V and 4 bases from J, with 9 bases in between.

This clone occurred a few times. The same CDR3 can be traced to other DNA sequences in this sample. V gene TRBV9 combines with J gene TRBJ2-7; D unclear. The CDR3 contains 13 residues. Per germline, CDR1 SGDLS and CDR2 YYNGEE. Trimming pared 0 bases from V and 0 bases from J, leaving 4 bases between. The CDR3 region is CASSVDISYEQYF. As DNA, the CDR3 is TGTGCCAGCAGCGTAGACATCTCCTACGAGCAGTACTTC.

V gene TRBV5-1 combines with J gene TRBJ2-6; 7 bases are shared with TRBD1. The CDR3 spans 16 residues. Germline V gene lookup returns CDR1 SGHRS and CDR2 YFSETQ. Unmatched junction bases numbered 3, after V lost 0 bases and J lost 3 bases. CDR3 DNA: TGCGCCAGCAGCTTGGACAGGGGTAATGGGGCCAACGTCCTGACTTTC. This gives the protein CASSLDRGNGANVLTF. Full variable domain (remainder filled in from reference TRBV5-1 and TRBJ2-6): KAGVTQTPRYLIKTRGQQVTLSCSPISGHRSVSWYQQTPGQGLQFLFEYFSETQRNKGNFPGRFSGRQFSNSRSEMNVSTLELGDSALYLCASSLDRGNGANVLTFGAGSRLTVL.